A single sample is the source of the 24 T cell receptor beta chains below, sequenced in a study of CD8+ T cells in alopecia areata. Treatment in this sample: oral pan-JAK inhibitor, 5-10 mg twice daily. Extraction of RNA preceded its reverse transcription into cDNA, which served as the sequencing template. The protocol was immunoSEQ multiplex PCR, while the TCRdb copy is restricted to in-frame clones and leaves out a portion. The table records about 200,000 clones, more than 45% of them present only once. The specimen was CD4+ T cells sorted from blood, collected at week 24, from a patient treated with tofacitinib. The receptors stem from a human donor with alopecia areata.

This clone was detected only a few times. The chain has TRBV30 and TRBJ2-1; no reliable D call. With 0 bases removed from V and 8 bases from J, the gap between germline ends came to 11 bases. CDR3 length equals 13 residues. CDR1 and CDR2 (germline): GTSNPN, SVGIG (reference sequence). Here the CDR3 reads CAWSVLASYEQFF. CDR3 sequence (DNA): TGTGCCTGGAGTGTGTTGGCGTCGTATGAGCAGTTCTTC. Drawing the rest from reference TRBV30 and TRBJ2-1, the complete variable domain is SQTIHQWPATLVQPVGSPLSLECTVEGTSNPNLYWYRQAAGRGLQLLFYSVGIGQISSEVPQNLSASRPQDRQFILSSKKLLLSDSGFYLCAWSVLASYEQFFGPGTRLTVL.

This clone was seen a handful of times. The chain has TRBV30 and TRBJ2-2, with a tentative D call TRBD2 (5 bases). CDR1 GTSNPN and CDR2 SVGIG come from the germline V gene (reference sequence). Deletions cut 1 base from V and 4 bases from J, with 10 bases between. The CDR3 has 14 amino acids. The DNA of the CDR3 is TGTGCCTGGAGTGGCCTAGCAGCCACCGGGGAGCTGTTTTTT. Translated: CAWSGLAATGELFF.

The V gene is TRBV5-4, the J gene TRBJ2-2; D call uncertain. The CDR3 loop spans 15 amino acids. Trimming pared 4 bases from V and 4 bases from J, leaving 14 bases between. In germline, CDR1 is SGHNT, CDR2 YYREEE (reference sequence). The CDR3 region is CASSAGPSGTGELFF. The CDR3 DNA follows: TGTGCCAGCAGCGCCGGGCCGTCGGGCACCGGGGAGCTGTTTTTT.

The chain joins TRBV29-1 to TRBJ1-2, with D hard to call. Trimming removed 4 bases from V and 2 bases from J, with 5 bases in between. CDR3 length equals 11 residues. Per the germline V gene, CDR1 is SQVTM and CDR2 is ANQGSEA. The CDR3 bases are TGCAGCGTTGTATCAAACTATGGCTACACCTTC. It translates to CSVVSNYGYTF. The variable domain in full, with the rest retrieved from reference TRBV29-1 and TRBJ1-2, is SAVISQKPSRDICQRGTSLTIQCQVDSQVTMMFWYRQQPGQSLTLIATANQGSEATYESGFVIDKFPISRPNLTFSTLTVSNMSPEDSSIYLCSVVSNYGYTFGSGTRLTVV.

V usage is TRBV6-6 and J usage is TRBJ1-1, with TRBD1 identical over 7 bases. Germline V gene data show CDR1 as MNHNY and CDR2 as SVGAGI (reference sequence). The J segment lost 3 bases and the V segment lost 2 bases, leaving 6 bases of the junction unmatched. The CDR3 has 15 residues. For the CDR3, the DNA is TGTGCCAGCAGTTACCCGACAGGGAAGGACACTGAAGCTTTCTTT. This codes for CASSYPTGKDTEAFF.

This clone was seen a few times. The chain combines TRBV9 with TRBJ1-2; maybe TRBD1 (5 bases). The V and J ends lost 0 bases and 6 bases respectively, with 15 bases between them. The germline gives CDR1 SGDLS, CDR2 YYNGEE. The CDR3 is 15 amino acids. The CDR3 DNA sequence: TGTGCCAGCAGCGTAGCTTGGGGGTCAGGAGATGGCTACACCTTC. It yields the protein CASSVAWGSGDGYTF. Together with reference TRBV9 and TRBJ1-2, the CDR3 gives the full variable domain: DSGVTQTPKHLITATGQRVTLRCSPRSGDLSVYWYQQSLDQGLQFLIQYYNGEERAKGNILERFSAQQFPDLHSELNLSSLELGDSALYFCASSVAWGSGDGYTFGSGTRLTVV.

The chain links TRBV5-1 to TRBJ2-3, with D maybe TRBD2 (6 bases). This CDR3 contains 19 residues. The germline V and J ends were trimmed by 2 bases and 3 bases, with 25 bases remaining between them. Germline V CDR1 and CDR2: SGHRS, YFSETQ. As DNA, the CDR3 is TGCGCCAGCAGCTTTGGCGGGGTGGCGTCGCCAACGACAACAGATACGCAGTATTTT. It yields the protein CASSFGGVASPTTTDTQYF.

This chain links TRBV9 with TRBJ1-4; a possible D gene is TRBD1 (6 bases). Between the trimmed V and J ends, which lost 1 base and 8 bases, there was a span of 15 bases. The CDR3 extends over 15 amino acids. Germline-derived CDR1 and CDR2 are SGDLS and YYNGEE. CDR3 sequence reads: CASSVSTGAGEKLFF. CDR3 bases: TGTGCCAGCAGCGTATCGACGGGGGCTGGGGAAAAACTGTTTTTT.

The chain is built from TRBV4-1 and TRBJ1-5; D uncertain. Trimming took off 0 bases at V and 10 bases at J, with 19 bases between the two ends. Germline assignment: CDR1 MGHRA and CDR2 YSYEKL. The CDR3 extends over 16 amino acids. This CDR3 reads CASSQEGSARISPQHF. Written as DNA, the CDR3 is TGCGCCAGCAGCCAAGAGGGCAGTGCCCGGATTAGCCCCCAGCATTTT.

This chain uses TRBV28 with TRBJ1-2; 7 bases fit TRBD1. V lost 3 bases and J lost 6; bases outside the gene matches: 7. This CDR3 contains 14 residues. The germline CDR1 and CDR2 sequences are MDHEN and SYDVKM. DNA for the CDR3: TGTGCCAGCAGTTTGACAGGGAGGTCGAATGGCTACACCTTC. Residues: CASSLTGRSNGYTF.

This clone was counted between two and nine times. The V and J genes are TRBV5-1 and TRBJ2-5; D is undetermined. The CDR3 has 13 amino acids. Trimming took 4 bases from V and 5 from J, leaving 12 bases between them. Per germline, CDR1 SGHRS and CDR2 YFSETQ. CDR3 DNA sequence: TGCGCCAGCAGCGTCGGGCCAGGCGAGACCCAGTACTTC. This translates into CASSVGPGETQYF.

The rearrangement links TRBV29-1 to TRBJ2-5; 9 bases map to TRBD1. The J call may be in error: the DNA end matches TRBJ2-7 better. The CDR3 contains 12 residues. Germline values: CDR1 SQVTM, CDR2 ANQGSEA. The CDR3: CQVGTGCYEQYF. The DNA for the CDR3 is TGCCAGGTGGGGACAGGGTGCTACGAGCAGTACTTC.

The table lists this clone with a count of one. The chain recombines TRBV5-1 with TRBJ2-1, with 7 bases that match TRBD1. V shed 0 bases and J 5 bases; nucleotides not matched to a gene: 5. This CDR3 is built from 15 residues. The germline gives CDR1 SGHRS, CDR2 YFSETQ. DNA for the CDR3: TGCGCCAGCAGCTTGGGACAGGGCGACAACAATGAGCAGTTCTTC. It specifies CASSLGQGDNNEQFF. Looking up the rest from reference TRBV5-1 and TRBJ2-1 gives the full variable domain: KAGVTQTPRYLIKTRGQQVTLSCSPISGHRSVSWYQQTPGQGLQFLFEYFSETQRNKGNFPGRFSGRQFSNSRSEMNVSTLELGDSALYLCASSLGQGDNNEQFFGPGTRLTVL.

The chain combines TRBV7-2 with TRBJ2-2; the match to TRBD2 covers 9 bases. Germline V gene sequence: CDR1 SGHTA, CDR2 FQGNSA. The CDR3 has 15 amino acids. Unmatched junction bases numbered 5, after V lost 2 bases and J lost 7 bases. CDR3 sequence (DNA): TGTGCCAGCAGCTTATTAGGACTAGCGCACGGGGAGCTGTTTTTT. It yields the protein CASSLLGLAHGELFF.

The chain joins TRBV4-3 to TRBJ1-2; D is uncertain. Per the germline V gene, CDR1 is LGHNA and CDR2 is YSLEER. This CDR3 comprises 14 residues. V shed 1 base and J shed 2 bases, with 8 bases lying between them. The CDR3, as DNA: TGCGCCAGCAGCCAAGTCGGCCAGAACTATGGCTACACCTTC. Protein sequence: CASSQVGQNYGYTF.

CDR3 DNA: TGCGCCAGCAGCCCCTCCTTAGGACGGGAGGGCTTTGGTGGCTACACCTTC. Its protein is CASSPSLGREGFGGYTF. V and J are TRBV4-3 and TRBJ1-2; the D is unclear. The CDR3 is made up of 17 amino acids. From germline, CDR1 is LGHNA and CDR2 YSLEER. V dropped 4 bases and J dropped 7 bases, with 25 bases sitting between them.

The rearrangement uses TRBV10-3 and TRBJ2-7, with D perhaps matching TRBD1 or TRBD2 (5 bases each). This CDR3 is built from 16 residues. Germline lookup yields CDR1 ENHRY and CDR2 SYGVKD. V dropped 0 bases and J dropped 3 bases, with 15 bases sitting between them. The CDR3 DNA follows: TGTGCCATCAGTGAGTCGAGGGGTGGTCCGTTCTACGAGCAGTACTTC. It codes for CAISESRGGPFYEQYF.

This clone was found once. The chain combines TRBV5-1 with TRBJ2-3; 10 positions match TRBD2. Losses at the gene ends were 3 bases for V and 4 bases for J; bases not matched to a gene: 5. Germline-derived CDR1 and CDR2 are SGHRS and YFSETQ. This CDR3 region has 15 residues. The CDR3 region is CASSSFLAGADTQYF. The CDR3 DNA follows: TGCGCCAGCAGCTCGTTCCTAGCGGGAGCAGATACGCAGTATTTT.

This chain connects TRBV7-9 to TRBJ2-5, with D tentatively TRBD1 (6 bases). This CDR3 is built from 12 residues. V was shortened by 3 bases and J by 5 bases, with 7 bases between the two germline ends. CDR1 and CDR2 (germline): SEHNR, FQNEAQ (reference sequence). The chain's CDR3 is CASSFRGETQYF. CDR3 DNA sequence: TGTGCCAGCAGCTTCAGGGGTGAGACCCAGTACTTC. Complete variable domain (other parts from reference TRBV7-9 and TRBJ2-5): DTGVSQNPRHKITKRGQNVTFRCDPISEHNRLYWYRQTLGQGPEFLTYFQNEAQLEKSRLLSDRFSAERPKGSFSTLEIQRTEQGDSAMYLCASSFRGETQYFGPGTRLLVL.

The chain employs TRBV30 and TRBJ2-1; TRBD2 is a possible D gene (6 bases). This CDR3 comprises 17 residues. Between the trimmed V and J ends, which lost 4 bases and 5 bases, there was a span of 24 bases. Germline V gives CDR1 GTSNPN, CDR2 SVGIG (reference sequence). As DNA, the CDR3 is TGTGCCTGGAACAATCTCCCTGCGGAAAAGCGGGACAATGAGCAGTTCTTC. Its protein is CAWNNLPAEKRDNEQFF.

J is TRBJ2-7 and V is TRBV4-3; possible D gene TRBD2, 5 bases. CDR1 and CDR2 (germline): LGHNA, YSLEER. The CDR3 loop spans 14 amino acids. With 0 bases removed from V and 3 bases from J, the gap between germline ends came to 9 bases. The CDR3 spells CASSQESRDYEQYF. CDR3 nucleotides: TGCGCCAGCAGCCAAGAGTCCCGGGACTACGAGCAGTACTTC.

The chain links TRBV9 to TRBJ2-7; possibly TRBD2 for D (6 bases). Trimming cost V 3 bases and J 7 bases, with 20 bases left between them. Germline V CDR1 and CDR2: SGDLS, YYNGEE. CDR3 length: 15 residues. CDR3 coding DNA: TGTGCCAGCAGCGGATCGGCGTCCGGGACTCAAGAGCAGTACTTC. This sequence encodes CASSGSASGTQEQYF. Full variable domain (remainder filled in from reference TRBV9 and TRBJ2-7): DSGVTQTPKHLITATGQRVTLRCSPRSGDLSVYWYQQSLDQGLQFLIQYYNGEERAKGNILERFSAQQFPDLHSELNLSSLELGDSALYFCASSGSASGTQEQYFGPGTRLTVT.

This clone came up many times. CDR3 amino acids: CASRTLAGRIYNEQFF. CDR3 DNA: TGTGCCAGCAGAACCTTAGCGGGAAGGATTTACAATGAGCAGTTCTTC. The V gene is TRBV11-2, the J gene TRBJ2-1, with 8 bases fitting TRBD2. Germline V gives CDR1 SGHAT, CDR2 FQNNGV. With V trimmed by 6 bases and J by 4 bases, 11 bases remained unmatched. The CDR3 runs 16 residues.

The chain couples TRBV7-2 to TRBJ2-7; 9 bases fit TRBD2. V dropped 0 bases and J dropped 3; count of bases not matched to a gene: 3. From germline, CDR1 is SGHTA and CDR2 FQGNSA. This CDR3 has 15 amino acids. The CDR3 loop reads CASSLAGLAVYEQYF. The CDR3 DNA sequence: TGTGCCAGCAGCTTAGCGGGACTAGCAGTCTACGAGCAGTACTTC.